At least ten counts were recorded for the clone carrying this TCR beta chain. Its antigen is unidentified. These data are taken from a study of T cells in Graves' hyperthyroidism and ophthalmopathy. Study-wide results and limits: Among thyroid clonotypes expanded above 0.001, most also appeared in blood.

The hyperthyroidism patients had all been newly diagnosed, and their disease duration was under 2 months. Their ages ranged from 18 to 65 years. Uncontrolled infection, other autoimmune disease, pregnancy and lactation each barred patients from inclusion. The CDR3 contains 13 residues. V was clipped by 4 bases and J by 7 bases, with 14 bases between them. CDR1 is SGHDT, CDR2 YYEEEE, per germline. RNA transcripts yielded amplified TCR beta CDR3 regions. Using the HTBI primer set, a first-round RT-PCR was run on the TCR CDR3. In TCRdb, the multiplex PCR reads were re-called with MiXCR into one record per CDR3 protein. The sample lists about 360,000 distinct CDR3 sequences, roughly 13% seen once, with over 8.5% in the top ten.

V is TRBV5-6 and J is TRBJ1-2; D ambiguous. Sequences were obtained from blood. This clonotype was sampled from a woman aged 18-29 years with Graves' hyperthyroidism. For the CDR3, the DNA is TGTGCCAGCAGCCCAGCGAGGTCTGGTGGCTACACCTTC. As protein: CASSPARSGGYTF.